This T cell receptor (beta chain) was profiled in a study of blood T cell repertoires in COVID-19. Study overall: Specimens from acute and convalescent COVID-19 originated in the United States, Italy and Spain. T cells, B-cell-depleted T cells, or PBMCs provided the cDNA or gDNA that served as material.

Germline-derived CDR1 and CDR2 are SGDLS and YYNGEE. The length of the CDR3 is 17 residues. Trimming took 0 bases from V and 7 from J; bases not matched to a gene: 12. Original processing methods: Reference gene primer amplification in the assay estimated nucleated cell counts. TCRdb's copy holds only in-frame clones and misses some; the assay was immunoSEQ multiplex PCR. The V and J calls and clone size come from that table; D and trimming were worked out from the DNA. Seen here are tens of thousands of clones, approximately 79% observed once, and the top ten hold about 16%. The genes are TRBV9 and TRBJ2-1, with 8 bases aligning to TRBD2. The TCR comes from a man in his 70s with active or convalescent COVID-19. Sequenced sample: peripheral blood. CDR3 loop: CASSVVSGGAGENEQFF. As DNA, the CDR3 is TGTGCCAGCAGCGTAGTATCGGGAGGGGCTGGGGAGAATGAGCAGTTCTTC.